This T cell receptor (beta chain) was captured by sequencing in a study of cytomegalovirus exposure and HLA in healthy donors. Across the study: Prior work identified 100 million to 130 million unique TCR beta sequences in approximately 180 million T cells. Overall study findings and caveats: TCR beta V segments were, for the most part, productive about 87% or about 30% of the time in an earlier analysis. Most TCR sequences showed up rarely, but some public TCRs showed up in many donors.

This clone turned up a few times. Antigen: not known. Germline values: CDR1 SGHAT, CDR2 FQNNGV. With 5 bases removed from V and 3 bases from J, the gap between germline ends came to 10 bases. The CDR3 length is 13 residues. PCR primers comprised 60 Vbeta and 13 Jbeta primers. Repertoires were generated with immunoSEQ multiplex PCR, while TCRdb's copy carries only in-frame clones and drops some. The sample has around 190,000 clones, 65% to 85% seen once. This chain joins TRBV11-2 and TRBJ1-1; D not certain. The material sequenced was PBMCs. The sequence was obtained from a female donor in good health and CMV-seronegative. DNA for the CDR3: TGTGCCAGCAGCGCCGGACTGTACACTGAAGCTTTCTTT. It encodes CASSAGLYTEAFF.